This T cell receptor (beta chain) appears in the sequencing data of a study of T cell changes during pregnancy in multiple sclerosis. The CDR3 runs to 14 residues. CDR1 is SGHTA and CDR2 is FQGTGA in the germline V gene. The ends lost 0 bases at V and 10 bases at J; junction bases unmatched: 4. Clones were read by immunoSEQ multiplex PCR, and TCRdb kept only the in-frame ones, dropping some. The sample lists approximately 8,500 clones, about 90% occurring once. Sample: CD8+ T cells from peripheral blood mononuclear cells, taken in the first trimester of pregnancy. This chain uses TRBV7-3 with TRBJ2-1, with 9 bases fitting TRBD2. This sequence originates from a female donor in good health, enrolled as a control in a pregnancy study. The CDR3 DNA reads TGTGCCAGCAGCTTAACTGGCGGGGGGGCGGAGCAGTTCTTC. This codes for CASSLTGGGAEQFF.